This T cell receptor (beta chain) was documented in a study of T cells in Graves' hyperthyroidism and ophthalmopathy. The CDR3 regions of TCR beta were amplified from RNA transcripts. During a first-round RT-PCR of the TCR CDR3, the HTBI primer set was used. TCRdb re-called the multiplex PCR reads through MiXCR, storing one row per CDR3 protein. This sample has fewer than 750,000 distinct CDR3 sequences, with 35% to 55% found just once. V shed 5 bases and J shed 6 bases, with 17 bases lying between them. Germline values: CDR1 SNHLY, CDR2 FYNNEI. This CDR3 is built from 16 residues. The study's findings and limits: Ophthalmopathy, which appeared later, was predicted by the model a median roughly 6.4 months before onset.

Of note for this clonotype: Its target is not known.

Not enrolled were patients with uncontrolled infection, other autoimmune disease, pregnancy or lactation. Diagnosing involved the use of clinical symptoms, serum thyroxine and TRAb, thyroid ultrasound and orbital computed tomography. The sequence derives from a woman aged 18-29 years with Graves' hyperthyroidism. The V gene is TRBV2, the J gene TRBJ1-6, with a tentative D call TRBD1 (6 bases). The sequencing sample was made of peripheral blood or thyroid tissue (not recorded which). The CDR3 DNA reads TGTGCCAGCAGTCGTGAGGGACAAGGGGGTAATTCACCCCTCCACTTT. It encodes CASSREGQGGNSPLHF.